This T cell receptor (beta chain) was profiled in a study of blood T cell repertoires in COVID-19. TCRdb keeps only in-frame clones here, not all; method: immunoSEQ multiplex PCR. Of 150,000 to 200,000 clones in the sample, less than 90% were seen once. The CDR3 covers 12 residues. The V and J ends lost 10 bases and 4 bases respectively, with 13 bases between them. The germline gives CDR1 SNHLY, CDR2 FYNNEI. Enrollees, about 18 to 90 years old, lived in 24 US areas. The TCR sequence derives from a woman aged 25 to 45 who had been exposed to COVID-19. The chain carries TRBV2 and TRBJ1-2, with D unresolved. The sample was PBMCs or T cells enriched from blood (not recorded which). The CDR3 DNA sequence: TGTGCCACCTCGACTGACTTCTATGGCTACACCTTC. This encodes CATSTDFYGYTF.